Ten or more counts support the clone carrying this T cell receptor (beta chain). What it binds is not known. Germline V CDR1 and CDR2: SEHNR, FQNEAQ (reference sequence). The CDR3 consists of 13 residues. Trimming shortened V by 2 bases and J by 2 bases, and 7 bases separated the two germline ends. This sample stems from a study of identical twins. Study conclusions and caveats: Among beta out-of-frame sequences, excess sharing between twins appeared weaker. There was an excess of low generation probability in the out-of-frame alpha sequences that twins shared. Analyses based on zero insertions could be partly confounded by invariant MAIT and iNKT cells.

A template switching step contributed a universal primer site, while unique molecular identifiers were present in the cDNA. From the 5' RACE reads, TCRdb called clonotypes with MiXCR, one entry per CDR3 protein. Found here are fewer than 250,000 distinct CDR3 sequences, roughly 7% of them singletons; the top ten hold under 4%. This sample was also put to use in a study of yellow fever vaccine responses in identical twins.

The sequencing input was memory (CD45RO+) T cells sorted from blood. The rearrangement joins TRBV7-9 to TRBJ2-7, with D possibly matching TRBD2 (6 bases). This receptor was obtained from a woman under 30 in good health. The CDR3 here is CASSLLAAYEQYF. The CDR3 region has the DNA TGTGCCAGCAGCTTATTAGCGGCCTACGAGCAGTACTTC.